Sequencing of this TCR beta chain was carried out in a study of TIL therapy for anti-PD-1-resistant metastatic lung cancer. Study in general: Median patient age was approximately 58, ranging about 38-80 years.

CDR3 length: 15 amino acids. Germline V gene lookup returns CDR1 MDHEN and CDR2 SYDVKM. V dropped 9 bases and J dropped 0 bases, with 17 bases sitting between them. The time point: pre-treatment sample, taken before nivolumab and TIL therapy. The tumor samples were excised metastases, mostly pleural nodules or supraclavicular lymph nodes. Patients were adults with stage 4 NSCLC. This was the immunoSEQ v3 assay. Libraries were sequenced to 2 million to 2.5 million read pairs (survey) or roughly 4.5-6 million (deep). The assay was immunoSEQ multiplex PCR, and TCRdb's table has in-frame clones only and misses some. The profile shows 50,000 or so clones, 65% to 80% of them singletons.

The starting material was tumor tissue, obtained at baseline. This chain connects TRBV28 to TRBJ1-1; possibly TRBD1 for D (6 bases). This TCR was sampled from a person aged 25 to 85 with non-small cell lung cancer. CDR3 sequence reads: CASTIGQSLNTEAFF. DNA of the CDR3: TGTGCCAGTACAATTGGACAGAGCCTGAACACTGAAGCTTTCTTT. Looking up the rest from reference TRBV28 and TRBJ1-1 gives the full variable domain: DVKVTQSSRYLVKRTGEKVFLECVQDMDHENMFWYRQDPGLGLRLIYFSYDVKMKEKGDIPEGYSVSREKKERFSLILESASTNQTSMYLCASTIGQSLNTEAFFGQGTRLTVV.